This T cell receptor (beta chain) was found in a study of Graves' ophthalmopathy and Graves' hyperthyroidism. The ends were cut back, 1 base at V and 2 bases at J, with 9 bases in the middle. Germline values: CDR1 SGHAT, CDR2 FQNNGV. The length of the CDR3 is 16 residues. This clonotype has just a few counts. Amplified TCR beta CDR3 regions were obtained using RNA transcripts as template. First-round RT-PCR employed HTBI primers, with a second-round multiplex PCR after it. TCRdb re-called the multiplex PCR reads through MiXCR, storing one row per CDR3 protein. The data hold approximately 1.2 million distinct CDR3 sequences, with around a third observed a single time.

The sequenced sample was peripheral blood or thyroid tissue (not recorded which). The source of this sequence is an adult man with Graves' hyperthyroidism. The chain combines TRBV11-2 with TRBJ2-6, with D tentatively TRBD1 (6 bases). The CDR3 sequence: CASSLGGQTGANVLTF. CDR3 coding DNA: TGTGCCAGCAGCTTAGGGGGGCAAACTGGGGCCAACGTCCTGACTTTC.